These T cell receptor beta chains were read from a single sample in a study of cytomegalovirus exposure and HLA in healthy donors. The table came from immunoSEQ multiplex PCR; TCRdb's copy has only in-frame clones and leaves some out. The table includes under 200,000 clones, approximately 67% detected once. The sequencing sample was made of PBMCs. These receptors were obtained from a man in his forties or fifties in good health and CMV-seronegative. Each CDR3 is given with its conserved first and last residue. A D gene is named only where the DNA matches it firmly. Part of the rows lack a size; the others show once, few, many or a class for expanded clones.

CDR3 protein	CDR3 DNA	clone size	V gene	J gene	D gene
CAISWGGRDDEQYF	TGTGCCATCAGTTGGGGCGGGAGGGACGACGAGCAGTACTTC	-	TRBV10-3	TRBJ2-7	TRBD2
CASSQEPVTGRTGELFF	TGTGCCAGCAGCCAAGAACCTGTAACAGGGCGAACCGGGGAGCTGTTTTTT	few	TRBV4-2	TRBJ2-2	-
CASSISPGGNTEAFF	TGTGCCAGTAGTATATCTCCAGGAGGGAACACTGAAGCTTTCTTT	-	TRBV19	TRBJ1-1	-
CASRSGTGNQPQHF	TGTGCCAGCAGGTCCGGGACAGGGAATCAGCCCCAGCATTTT	few	TRBV6-6	TRBJ1-5	TRBD1
CASSDSGVGNTIYF	TGTGCCAGCAGTGACTCAGGGGTCGGAAACACCATATATTTT	-	TRBV25-1	TRBJ1-3	-
CASSIGDKLQPQHF	TGTGCCAGTAGTATAGGGGACAAACTTCAGCCCCAGCATTTT	-	TRBV19	TRBJ1-5	-
CASSLRGGNQPQHF	TGCGCCAGCAGCTTGCGGGGGGGGAATCAGCCCCAGCATTTT	-	TRBV5-1	TRBJ1-5	-
CASSLRPLSYEQYF	TGTGCCAGCAGTTTACGTCCTCTCTCCTACGAGCAGTACTTC	few	TRBV27	TRBJ2-7	-
CASSTGQHTGANVLTF	TGTGCCAGTAGTACCGGACAGCACACTGGGGCCAACGTCCTGACTTTC	few	TRBV19	TRBJ2-6	-
CASSPRQHVVQIFYGYTF	TGTGCCAGCAGCCCCCGTCAACATGTGGTACAGATATTCTATGGCTACACCTTC	-	TRBV7-9	TRBJ1-2	-
CASSESSGQGIFYGYTF	TGTGCCAGCAGTGAAAGTAGCGGACAGGGAATATTCTATGGCTACACCTTC	-	TRBV2	TRBJ1-2	TRBD1